A selection of T cell receptor beta chains follows, all from one sample in a study of tumor-infiltrating lymphocytes in oesophageal squamous cell carcinoma. TCRdb reprocessed the PCR reads with MiXCR, giving one entry per CDR3 protein. The sample yields around 12,000 distinct CDR3 sequences, 52% seen once. Specimen: esophageal tumor tissue. These receptors all stem from a female donor with esophageal squamous cell carcinoma. The CDR3 runs from the conserved cysteine through the conserved F or W. Fields, in order: CDR3 protein, D gene, V gene. The D gene is left open where the match is weak.

CDR3 protein: CASSWGGLAGNEQFF; D gene: TRBD2; V gene: TRBV7-2
CDR3 protein: CASSLGGAADTQYF; D gene: -; V gene: TRBV7-3
CDR3 protein: CASSSQGRQPSNQPQHF; D gene: -; V gene: TRBV19
CDR3 protein: CATVGQGAAEQFF; D gene: TRBD1; V gene: TRBV28
CDR3 protein: CASGGGYYGYTF; D gene: -; V gene: TRBV6-1
CDR3 protein: CASSHSSGETQYF; D gene: -; V gene: TRBV5-3
CDR3 protein: CASSHRDRHSYEQYF; D gene: TRBD1; V gene: TRBV5-6
CDR3 protein: CASSPRGYEQFF; D gene: -; V gene: TRBV6-1
CDR3 protein: CASSFGTSGTGDTQYF; D gene: TRBD2; V gene: TRBV7-3
CDR3 protein: CASSLAGQSQETQYF; D gene: -; V gene: TRBV28
CDR3 protein: CASSHSGGWYEQYF; D gene: TRBD2; V gene: TRBV3-1
CDR3 protein: CASSLIGGRPQETQYF; D gene: -; V gene: TRBV7-8
CDR3 protein: CASSHYNQETQYF; D gene: -; V gene: TRBV12-3/TRBV12-4
CDR3 protein: CASSLNPRLASYEQYF; D gene: -; V gene: TRBV27
CDR3 protein: CSARGQTEAFF; D gene: -; V gene: TRBV20-1
CDR3 protein: CASRFSKRTGGYEQYF; D gene: -; V gene: TRBV12-2
CDR3 protein: CASRSLDRADGYTF; D gene: TRBD1; V gene: TRBV11-2
CDR3 protein: CASSLDSGRTLDEQYF; D gene: -; V gene: TRBV11-3
CDR3 protein: CAARGLSTDTQYF; D gene: -; V gene: TRBV6-5
CDR3 protein: CASSSTRTSGRALSYEQYF; D gene: TRBD2; V gene: TRBV7-2
CDR3 protein: CASSLYPSGGNEQFF; D gene: TRBD2; V gene: TRBV7-2